The clone carrying this TCR beta chain was found many times. Amplification from RNA transcripts yielded the TCR beta CDR3 regions. In the first round, RT-PCR was carried out with HTBI primers, and a multiplex PCR formed the second round. TCRdb re-called the multiplex PCR reads through MiXCR, storing one row per CDR3 protein. Of over a million distinct CDR3 sequences listed, about 35% are singletons. Germline CDR1 and CDR2: DFQATT and SNEGSKA (reference sequence). The V and J ends lost 2 bases and 0 bases respectively, with 11 bases between them. This CDR3 is 14 amino acids long. These data are taken from a study of Graves' ophthalmopathy and Graves' hyperthyroidism.

The sequencing input was peripheral blood or thyroid tissue (not recorded which). The chain is built from TRBV20-1 and TRBJ2-7, with D maybe TRBD2 (5 bases). The receptor comes from an adult man with Graves' hyperthyroidism. The CDR3 region is CSARPGTNSYEQYF. The CDR3 DNA sequence: TGCAGTGCTAGACCGGGAACGAACTCCTACGAGCAGTACTTC.